Described below is a single T cell receptor beta chain sequence and its context. The data belong to a study of shared clonotypes between healthy human individuals. Study at large: CD4 naive cells filled three plates per donor, CD4 memory three, CD8 naive two and CD8 memory one.

The assay was carried out at the deep level. Measured with immunoSEQ multiplex PCR; TCRdb has only the in-frame clones, and not every one. The profile covers more than 550,000 clones, with roughly 88% appearing a single time and 34% taken by the ten largest. Material: memory CD8+ T cells from PBMCs. Subset meaning: CD45RO+ cells pooled with CCR7-negative TemRA cells. The receptor's source is a man in his late teens or twenties in good health. Some clones in this sample may be carry-over from other donors' samples.

The CDR3 region is CASSIEWDRPGYGYTF. The CDR3 bases are TGTGCCAGTAGTATAGAATGGGACCGCCCCGGCTATGGCTACACCTTC. J is TRBJ1-2 and V is TRBV19; the D gene is possibly TRBD1 (5 bases). V was clipped by 0 bases and J by 4 bases, with 15 bases between them. The germline gives CDR1 LNHDA, CDR2 SQIVND (reference sequence). The CDR3 is 16 residues long.